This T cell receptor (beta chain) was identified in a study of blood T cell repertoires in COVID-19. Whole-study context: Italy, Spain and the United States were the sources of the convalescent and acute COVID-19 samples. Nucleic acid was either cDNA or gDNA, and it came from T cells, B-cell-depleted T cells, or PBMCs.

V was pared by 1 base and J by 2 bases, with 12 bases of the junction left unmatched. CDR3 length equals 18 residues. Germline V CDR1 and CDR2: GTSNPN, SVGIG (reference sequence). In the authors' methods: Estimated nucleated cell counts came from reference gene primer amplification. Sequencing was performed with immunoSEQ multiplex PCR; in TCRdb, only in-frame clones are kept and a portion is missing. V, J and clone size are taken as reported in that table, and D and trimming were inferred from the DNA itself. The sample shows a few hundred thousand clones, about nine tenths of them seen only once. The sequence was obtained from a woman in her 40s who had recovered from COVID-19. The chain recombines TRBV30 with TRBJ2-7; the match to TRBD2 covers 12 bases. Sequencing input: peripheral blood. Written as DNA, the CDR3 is TGTGCCTGGAGTGACGGGACTAGCGGGTTCGCGCGTCCCTACGAGCAGTACTTC. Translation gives CAWSDGTSGFARPYEQYF.